This T cell receptor beta chain was recovered during a study of cytomegalovirus exposure and HLA in healthy donors. Primers: 60 Vbeta forward and 13 Jbeta reverse. Sequencing used immunoSEQ multiplex PCR; TCRdb keeps in-frame clones, though not all of them. The data show about 97,000 clones, roughly four fifths seen once. Donors were nominally healthy when sampled, though unrecorded immune exposures were likely. The V gene's germline CDR1 is MDHEN and CDR2 SYDVKM. The ends were cut back, 7 bases at V and 6 bases at J, with 10 bases in the middle. The CDR3 has 11 amino acids. Material for sequencing was PBMCs. The sequence derives from a man aged 35 to 55 in good health and CMV-seropositive. V and J are TRBV28 and TRBJ2-7; tentatively, D is TRBD2 (5 bases). CDR3 DNA: TGTGCCAGCACCGGGGTGGTCGAGCAGTACTTC. It specifies CASTGVVEQYF.